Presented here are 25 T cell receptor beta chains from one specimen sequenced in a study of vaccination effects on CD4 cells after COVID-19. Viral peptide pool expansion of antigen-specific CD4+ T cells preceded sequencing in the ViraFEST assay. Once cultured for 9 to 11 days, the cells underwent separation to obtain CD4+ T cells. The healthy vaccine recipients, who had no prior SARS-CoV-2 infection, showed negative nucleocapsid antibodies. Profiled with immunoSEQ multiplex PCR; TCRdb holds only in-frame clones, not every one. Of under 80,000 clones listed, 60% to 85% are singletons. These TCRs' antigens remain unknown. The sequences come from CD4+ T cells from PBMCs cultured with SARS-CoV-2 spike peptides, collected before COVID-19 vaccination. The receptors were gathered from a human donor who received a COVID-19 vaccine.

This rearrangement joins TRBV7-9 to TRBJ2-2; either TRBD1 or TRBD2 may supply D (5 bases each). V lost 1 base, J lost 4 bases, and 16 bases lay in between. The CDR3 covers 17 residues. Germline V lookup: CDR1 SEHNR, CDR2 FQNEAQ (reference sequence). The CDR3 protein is CASSLGIGGAGTGELFF. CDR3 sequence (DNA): TGTGCCAGCAGCTTAGGAATCGGTGGGGCGGGCACCGGGGAGCTGTTTTTT. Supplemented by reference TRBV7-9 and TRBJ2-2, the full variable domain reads DTGVSQNPRHKITKRGQNVTFRCDPISEHNRLYWYRQTLGQGPEFLTYFQNEAQLEKSRLLSDRFSAERPKGSFSTLEIQRTEQGDSAMYLCASSLGIGGAGTGELFFGEGSRLTVL.

CDR3 sequence (DNA): TGTGCCAGCAGTGAGGCGGCTCCGGCGGAGACCCAGTACTTC. Translated: CASSEAAPAETQYF. V usage is TRBV2 and J usage is TRBJ2-5; the D is unclear. Germline values: CDR1 SNHLY, CDR2 FYNNEI. This CDR3 region has 14 residues. Trimming took off 3 bases at V and 5 bases at J, with 13 bases between the two ends. The full variable domain, its missing parts supplied by reference TRBV2 and TRBJ2-5, is EPEVTQTPSHQVTQMGQEVILRCVPISNHLYFYWYRQILGQKVEFLVSFYNNEISEKSEIFDDQFSVERPDGSNFTLKIRSTKLEDSAMYFCASSEAAPAETQYFGPGTRLLVL.

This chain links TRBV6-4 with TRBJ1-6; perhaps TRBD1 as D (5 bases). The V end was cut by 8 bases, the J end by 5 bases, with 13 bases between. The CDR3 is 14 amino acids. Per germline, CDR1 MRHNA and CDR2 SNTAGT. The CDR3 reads CASSLGPNNSPLHF. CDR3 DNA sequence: TGTGCCAGCTCGCTGGGACCTAATAATTCACCCCTCCACTTT.

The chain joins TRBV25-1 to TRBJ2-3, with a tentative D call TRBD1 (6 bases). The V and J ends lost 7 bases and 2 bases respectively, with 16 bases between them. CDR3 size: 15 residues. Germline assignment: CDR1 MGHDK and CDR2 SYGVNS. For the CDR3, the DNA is TGTGCCAGCATGCCGGGACACCTGTCCACAGATACGCAGTATTTT. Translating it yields CASMPGHLSTDTQYF.

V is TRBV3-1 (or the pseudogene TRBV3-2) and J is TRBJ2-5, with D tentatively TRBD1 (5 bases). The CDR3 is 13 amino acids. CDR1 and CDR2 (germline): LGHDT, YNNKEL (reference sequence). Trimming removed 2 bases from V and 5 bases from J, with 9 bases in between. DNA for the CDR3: TGTGCCAGCAGCCAATTAAGGGGTGAGACCCAGTACTTC. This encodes CASSQLRGETQYF.

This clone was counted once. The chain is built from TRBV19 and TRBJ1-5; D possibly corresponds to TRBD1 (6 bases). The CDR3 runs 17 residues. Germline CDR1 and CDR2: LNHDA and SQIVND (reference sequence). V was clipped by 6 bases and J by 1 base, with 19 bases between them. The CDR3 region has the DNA TGTGCCAGTAGGAGCAGGGGTACTGTGGGGAGCAATCAGCCCCAGCATTTT. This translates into CASRSRGTVGSNQPQHF.

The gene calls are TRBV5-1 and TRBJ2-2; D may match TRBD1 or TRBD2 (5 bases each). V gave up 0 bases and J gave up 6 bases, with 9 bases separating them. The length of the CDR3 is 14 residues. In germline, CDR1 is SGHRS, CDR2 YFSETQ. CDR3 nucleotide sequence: TGCGCCAGCAGCTTGGTGGGACCTCCCGGGGAGCTGTTTTTT. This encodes CASSLVGPPGELFF.

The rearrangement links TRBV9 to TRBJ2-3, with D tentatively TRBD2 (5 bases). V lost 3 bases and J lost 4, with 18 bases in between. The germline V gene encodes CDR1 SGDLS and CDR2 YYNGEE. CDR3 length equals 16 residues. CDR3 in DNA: TGTGCCAGCAGCGATACGGGCATTTGGGGAGCAGATACGCAGTATTTT. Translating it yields CASSDTGIWGADTQYF. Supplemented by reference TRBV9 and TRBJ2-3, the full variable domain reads DSGVTQTPKHLITATGQRVTLRCSPRSGDLSVYWYQQSLDQGLQFLIQYYNGEERAKGNILERFSAQQFPDLHSELNLSSLELGDSALYFCASSDTGIWGADTQYFGPGTRLTVL.

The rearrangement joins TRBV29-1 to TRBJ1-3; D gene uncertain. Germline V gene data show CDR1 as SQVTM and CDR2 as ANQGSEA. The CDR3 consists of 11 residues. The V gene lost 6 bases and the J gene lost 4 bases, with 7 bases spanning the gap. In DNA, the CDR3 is TGCAGCGTCTTGGGGGGAAACACCATATATTTT. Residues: CSVLGGNTIYF.

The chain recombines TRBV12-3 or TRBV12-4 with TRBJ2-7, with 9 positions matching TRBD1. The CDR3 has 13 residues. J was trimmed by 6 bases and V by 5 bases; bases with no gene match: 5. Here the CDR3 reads CASSSGQGREQYV. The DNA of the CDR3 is TGTGCCAGCAGTAGCGGACAGGGGCGCGAGCAGTACGTC.

The CDR3 DNA is TGTGCCACCGGGGCAGGGGCTAATGGGGCCAACGTCCTGACTTTC. It translates to CATGAGANGANVLTF. This rearrangement joins TRBV24-1 to TRBJ2-6, with D maybe TRBD1 (6 bases). CDR1 KGHDR and CDR2 SFDVKD come from the germline V gene. This CDR3 has 15 residues. V lost 9 bases, J lost 3 bases, and 14 bases lay in between.

CDR3 in amino acids: CASSLNPGNTIYF. DNA of the CDR3: TGTGCCAGCAGCTTAAATCCCGGAAACACCATATATTTT. V usage is TRBV7-3 and J usage is TRBJ1-3; no reliable D call. This CDR3 region has 13 residues. Trimming took 1 base from V and 4 from J, leaving 5 bases between them. Germline CDR1 reads SGHTA; CDR2 reads FQGTGA.

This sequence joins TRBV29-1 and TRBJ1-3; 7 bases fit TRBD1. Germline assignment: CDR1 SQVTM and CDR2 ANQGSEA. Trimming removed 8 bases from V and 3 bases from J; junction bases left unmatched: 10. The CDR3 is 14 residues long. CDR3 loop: CSIWDSDFGNTIYF. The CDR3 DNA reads TGCAGCATTTGGGACAGCGATTTTGGAAACACCATATATTTT.

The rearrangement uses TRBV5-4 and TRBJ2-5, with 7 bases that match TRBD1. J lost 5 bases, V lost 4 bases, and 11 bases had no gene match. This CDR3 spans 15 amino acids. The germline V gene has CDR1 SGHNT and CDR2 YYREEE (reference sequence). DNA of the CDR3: TGTGCCAGCAGCCGGATGGGGCAGGGGGTCGAGACCCAGTACTTC. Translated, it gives CASSRMGQGVETQYF.

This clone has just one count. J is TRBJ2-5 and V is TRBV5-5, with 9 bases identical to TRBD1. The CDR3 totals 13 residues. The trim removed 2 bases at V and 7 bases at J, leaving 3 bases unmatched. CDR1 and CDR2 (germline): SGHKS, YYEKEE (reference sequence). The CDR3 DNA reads TGTGCCAGCAGCTTTGGACAGGGGCGGACCCAGTACTTC. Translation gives CASSFGQGRTQYF. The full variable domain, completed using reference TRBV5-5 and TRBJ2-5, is DAGVTQSPTHLIKTRGQQVTLRCSPISGHKSVSWYQQVLGQGPQFIFQYYEKEERGRGNFPDRFSARQFPNYSSELNVNALLLGDSALYLCASSFGQGRTQYFGPGTRLLVL.

The CDR3 sequence is CASSPGQLETQYF. The CDR3 coding sequence is TGTGCCAGCTCACCGGGACAGTTAGAGACCCAGTACTTC. The V and J genes are TRBV18 and TRBJ2-5; TRBD1 agrees at 7 bases. J lost 4 bases, V lost 3 bases, and 2 bases had no gene match. CDR1 and CDR2 from the germline V gene are KGHSH and LQKENI. CDR3 length equals 13 residues. The entire variable domain, with the rest obtained from reference TRBV18 and TRBJ2-5, is as follows: NAGVMQNPRHLVRRRGQEARLRCSPMKGHSHVYWYRQLPEEGLKFMVYLQKENIIDESGMPKERFSAEFPKEGPSILRIQQVVRGDSAAYFCASSPGQLETQYFGPGTRLLVL.

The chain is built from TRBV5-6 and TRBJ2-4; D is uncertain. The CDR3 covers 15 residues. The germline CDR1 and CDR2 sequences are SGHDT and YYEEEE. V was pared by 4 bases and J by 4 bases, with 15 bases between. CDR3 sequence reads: CASSRKFSGKNIQYF. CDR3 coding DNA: TGTGCCAGCAGCCGAAAATTTTCCGGGAAAAACATTCAGTACTTC. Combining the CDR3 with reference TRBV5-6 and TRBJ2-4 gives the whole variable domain DAGVTQSPTHLIKTRGQQVTLRCSPKSGHDTVSWYQQALGQGPQFIFQYYEEEERQRGNFPDRFSGHQFPNYSSELNVNALLLGDSALYLCASSRKFSGKNIQYFGAGTRLSVL.

Written as DNA, the CDR3 is TGTGCCACCAGCAGGGCGACAGGGCCTCAAGAGACCCAGTACTTC. It encodes CATSRATGPQETQYF. V and J are TRBV15 and TRBJ2-5, with 7 bases identical to TRBD1. The length of the CDR3 is 15 residues. V gave up 3 bases and J gave up 2 bases; unmatched junction bases: 6. The germline V gene encodes CDR1 LNHNV and CDR2 YYDKDF (reference sequence).

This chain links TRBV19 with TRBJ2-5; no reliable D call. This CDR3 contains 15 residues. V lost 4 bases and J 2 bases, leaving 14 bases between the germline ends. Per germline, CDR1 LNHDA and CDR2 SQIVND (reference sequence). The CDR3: CASSNQLVGQETQYF. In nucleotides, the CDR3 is TGTGCCAGTAGTAACCAACTCGTAGGGCAAGAGACCCAGTACTTC.

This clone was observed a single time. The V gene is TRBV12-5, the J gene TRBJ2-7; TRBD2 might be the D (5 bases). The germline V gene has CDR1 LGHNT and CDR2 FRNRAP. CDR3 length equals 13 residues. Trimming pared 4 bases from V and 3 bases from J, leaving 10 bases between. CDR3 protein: CASGSSGIYEQYV. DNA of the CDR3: TGTGCTAGTGGTTCCTCGGGGATCTACGAGCAGTACGTC.

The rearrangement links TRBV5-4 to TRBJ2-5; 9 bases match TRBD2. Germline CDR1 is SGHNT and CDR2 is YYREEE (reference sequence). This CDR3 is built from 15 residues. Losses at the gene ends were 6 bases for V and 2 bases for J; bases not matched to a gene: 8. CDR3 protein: CASTLAGRDQETQYF. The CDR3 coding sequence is TGTGCCAGCACGCTAGCGGGGCGAGATCAAGAGACCCAGTACTTC.

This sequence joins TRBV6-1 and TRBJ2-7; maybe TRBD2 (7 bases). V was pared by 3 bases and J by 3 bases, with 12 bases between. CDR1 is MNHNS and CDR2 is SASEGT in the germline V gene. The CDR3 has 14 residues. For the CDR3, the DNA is TGTGCCAGCAGTGAGGGCGGGGGCCGCTACGAGCAGTACGTC. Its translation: CASSEGGGRYEQYV.

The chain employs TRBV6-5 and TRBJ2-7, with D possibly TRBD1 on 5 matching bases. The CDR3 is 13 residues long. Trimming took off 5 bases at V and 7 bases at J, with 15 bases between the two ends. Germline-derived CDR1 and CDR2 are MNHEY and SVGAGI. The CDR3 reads CASSLPGPREQYV. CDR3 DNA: TGTGCCAGCAGTCTTCCAGGGCCCAGGGAGCAGTACGTC.

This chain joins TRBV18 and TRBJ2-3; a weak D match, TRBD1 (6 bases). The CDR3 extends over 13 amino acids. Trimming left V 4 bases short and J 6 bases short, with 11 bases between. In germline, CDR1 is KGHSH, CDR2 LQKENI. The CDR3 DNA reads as TGTGCCAGCTCACAGGGGGTACACGATACGCAGTATTTT. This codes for CASSQGVHDTQYF.

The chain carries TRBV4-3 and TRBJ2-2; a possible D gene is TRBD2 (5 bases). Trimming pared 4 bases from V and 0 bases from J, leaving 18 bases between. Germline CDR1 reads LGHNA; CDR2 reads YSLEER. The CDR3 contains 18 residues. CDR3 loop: CASSRLRYGLPNTGELFF. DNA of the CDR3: TGCGCCAGCAGCCGCCTGAGATATGGACTGCCGAACACCGGGGAGCTGTTTTTT.